This T cell receptor (beta chain) came from a study of T-cell reconstitution after alpha-beta-depleted transplantation in children (dated by TCRdb to the mid-2010s). Background for the entire study: T-cell immune reconstitution after TCRalphabeta/CD19-depleted allogeneic hematopoietic cell transplantation in children was quantitatively tracked in the study by means of TCR repertoire profiling.

The sample's treatment or condition, from its label and the paper: allogeneic hematopoietic cell transplantation with graft depleted of TCRalphabeta T cells and CD19 B cells. The children who served as transplant recipients had been given grafts of TCRalphabeta/CD19-depleted allogeneic hematopoietic cells. To prepare the library, PCR was applied. This sample was sequenced with an Illumina HiSeq 2500. To normalize quantification of the TCRbeta repertoire, the TCR libraries were built with molecular barcoding that relied on unique molecular identifiers. TCRdb cleaned the public reads at Q25 with fastp, built clones with MiXCR and kept in-frame beta chains. Each CDR3 protein appears once, grouped with its most common genes and DNA. Across this sample there are around 200,000 distinct CDR3 sequences, with roughly 8.3% seen only once. Less than 40% of the sample goes to the ten largest clones. The CDR3 runs 15 amino acids, cysteine and phenylalanine included. Only the CDR3 DNA stays, 45 bases, in frame from base 1. The junction shows trimming of 4 bases on V and 2 bases on J, plus 10 bases between the germline ends. Taken from the germline V gene, the CDR1 and CDR2 loops are SGDLS and YYNGEE.

The full study reports these points: In some patients, the high TCRbeta diversity seen at day 60 was put down to recipient T cells and intrathymic progenitors that had survived conditioning. Hyperexpanded clone frequencies declined over subsequent months; after one year, T-cell counts and TCRbeta diversity were mostly attributed to newly produced T cells. The apparently early recovery of alphabetaT-cell counts about two months after transplant reportedly depended on only several hundred rapidly expanded clones that came from non-depleted graft cells.

This clonotype showed up many times. No antigen is known for it. Base-call qualities are not available, and no considerably larger clone is one nucleotide away. Sequenced material: PBMCs, mostly from graft donor cells, taken 360 days after TCRalphabeta/CD19-depleted stem cell transplant. This chain is built from TRBV9 and TRBJ1-6, with no D gene named confidently. The receptor's source is a male patient aged 2-15 years who had a stem cell transplant for acute myeloid leukemia, so the T cells may come from the graft donor. The CDR3 region has the sequence CASSPGRTYNSPLHF. In nucleotide form, the sequence is TGTGCCAGCAGCCCTGGACGTACCTATAATTCACCCCTCCACTTT.